These 19 T cell receptor beta chains came from one sample sequenced in a study of T cell responses to AZD1222 COVID-19 vaccine (TCRdb year 2021). The time point label on this specimen signifies: baseline before first vaccination. The library came from the immunoSEQ multiplex PCR assay. TCRdb re-hosts the immuneACCESS table, in-frame sequences only. Its copies lack some clones; in the studies checked, an unresolved V gene accounts for under half of them, and the cause for the rest is not known. The table for this sample lists 100,000 to 150,000 clones; 75% to 90% of them were counted only once. Of the sample, approximately 1.5% is held by the ten largest clones. The material sequenced was peripheral blood, taken on day 0 of AZD1222 vaccination. The receptors come from an adult in good health.

The CDR3 DNA sequence: TGTGCCAGCAGCCCAGCCTCCTATGGCTACACCTTC. Protein product: CASSPASYGYTF. V usage is TRBV2 and J usage is TRBJ1-2; D unresolved. V was trimmed by 6 bases and J by 4 bases, leaving 9 bases between them. The germline V gene has CDR1 SNHLY and CDR2 FYNNEI. The CDR3 spans 12 residues. The full variable domain, in which reference TRBV2 and TRBJ1-2 provide the parts outside the CDR3, is EPEVTQTPSHQVTQMGQEVILRCVPISNHLYFYWYRQILGQKVEFLVSFYNNEISEKSEIFDDQFSVERPDGSNFTLKIRSTKLEDSAMYFCASSPASYGYTFGSGTRLTVV.

This clone occurred once. J is TRBJ1-1 and V is TRBV27; unclear D gene. Between the trimmed V and J ends, which lost 5 bases and 4 bases, there was a span of 14 bases. The CDR3 has 14 residues. The germline CDR1 and CDR2 sequences are MNHEY and SMNVEV (reference sequence). The CDR3 DNA reads as TGTGCCAGCAGTCCGGACTCTGGGGTCACTGAAGCTTTCTTT. Its translation: CASSPDSGVTEAFF.

This sequence joins TRBV4-1 and TRBJ1-1, with 9 bases identical to TRBD1. CDR3 size: 14 residues. V trimming: 1 base; J trimming: 4 bases; junction bases outside the gene matches: 1. Germline V gene data show CDR1 as MGHRA and CDR2 as YSYEKL. CDR3: CASSQATGGTEAFF. CDR3 coding DNA: TGCGCCAGCAGCCAAGCGACAGGGGGCACTGAAGCTTTCTTT.

The CDR3 nucleotides read TGCGCCAGCAGTGAGATAGGGGGGCCGGGCAATGAGCAGTTCTTC. It yields the protein CASSEIGGPGNEQFF. The rearrangement links TRBV10-2 to TRBJ2-1, with D perhaps assigned TRBD1 or TRBD2 (6 bases each). V was clipped by 2 bases and J by 6 bases, with 14 bases between them. Looked up from germline, CDR1 is WSHSY and CDR2 is SAAADI. The CDR3 consists of 15 residues.

The gene calls are TRBV19 and TRBJ1-5, with D possibly matching TRBD1 (5 bases). CDR1 LNHDA and CDR2 SQIVND come from the germline V gene (reference sequence). Trimming cost V 8 bases and J 2 bases, with 13 bases left between them. The CDR3 extends over 14 amino acids. The DNA for the CDR3 is TGTGCCAGTTCCGGGACCTCGGGCAATCAGCCCCAGCATTTT. It specifies CASSGTSGNQPQHF.

This chain uses TRBV3-1 (or the pseudogene TRBV3-2) with TRBJ2-5; no clear D. Germline CDR1 and CDR2: LGHDT and YNNKEL (reference sequence). V dropped 0 bases and J dropped 4 bases, with 18 bases sitting between them. The CDR3 extends over 17 amino acids. CDR3 sequence reads: CASSQDSFIGTGETQYF. CDR3 bases: TGTGCCAGCAGCCAAGATTCTTTTATTGGTACTGGAGAGACCCAGTACTTC.

This clone was counted once. The V and J genes are TRBV28 and TRBJ1-5, with D maybe TRBD1 (6 bases). The CDR3 covers 17 residues. Germline V gives CDR1 MDHEN, CDR2 SYDVKM. V shed 5 bases and J shed 3 bases, with 20 bases lying between them. The CDR3 loop reads CASSPETGFFNNQPQHF. The CDR3 DNA is TGTGCCAGCAGTCCCGAAACAGGGTTCTTTAACAATCAGCCCCAGCATTTT. The full variable domain, in which reference TRBV28 and TRBJ1-5 provide the parts outside the CDR3, is DVKVTQSSRYLVKRTGEKVFLECVQDMDHENMFWYRQDPGLGLRLIYFSYDVKMKEKGDIPEGYSVSREKKERFSLILESASTNQTSMYLCASSPETGFFNNQPQHFGDGTRLSIL.

The CDR3 reads CASSVGAGGSHSYNEQFF. The CDR3 DNA is TGTGCCAGCAGCGTAGGAGCGGGGGGGTCTCACTCCTACAATGAGCAGTTCTTC. V is TRBV9 and J is TRBJ2-1, with 10 positions matching TRBD2. The CDR3 extends over 18 amino acids. V was pared by 0 bases and J by 0 bases, with 6 bases of the junction left unmatched. From germline, CDR1 is SGDLS and CDR2 YYNGEE. The variable domain in full, with the rest retrieved from reference TRBV9 and TRBJ2-1, is DSGVTQTPKHLITATGQRVTLRCSPRSGDLSVYWYQQSLDQGLQFLIQYYNGEERAKGNILERFSAQQFPDLHSELNLSSLELGDSALYFCASSVGAGGSHSYNEQFFGPGTRLTVL.

The V and J genes are TRBV28 and TRBJ1-1; D unclear. CDR1 and CDR2 from the germline V gene are MDHEN and SYDVKM. The germline V and J ends were trimmed by 3 bases and 1 base, with 6 bases remaining between them. There are 13 residues in the CDR3. The CDR3 DNA reads TGTGCCAGCAGTTTTCGCAGGAACACTGAAGCTTTCTTT. Encoded protein: CASSFRRNTEAFF.

The rearrangement links TRBV7-9 to TRBJ2-5; maybe TRBD1 (6 bases). The CDR3 is 15 residues long. The germline CDR1 and CDR2 sequences are SEHNR and FQNEAQ (reference sequence). Deletions cut 5 bases from V and 5 bases from J, with 18 bases between. CDR3 in amino acids: CASSLYSGAGETQYF. The CDR3 DNA sequence: TGTGCCAGCAGCCTATACTCAGGGGCAGGTGAGACCCAGTACTTC.

The chain carries TRBV2 and TRBJ2-7; the D is unclear. Germline CDR1 and CDR2: SNHLY and FYNNEI. The V and J ends lost 4 bases and 2 bases respectively, with 9 bases between them. The CDR3 covers 13 residues. The CDR3 spells CASSASAAYEQYF. CDR3 nucleotides: TGTGCCAGCAGTGCGTCAGCTGCCTACGAGCAGTACTTC.

The chain carries TRBV11-2 and TRBJ1-2, with D possibly being TRBD1 (5 bases). The CDR3 extends over 16 amino acids. V was clipped by 5 bases and J by 4 bases, with 20 bases between them. Germline CDR1 reads SGHAT; CDR2 reads FQNNGV. CDR3 loop: CASSPQGTSRLYGYTF. CDR3 coding DNA: TGTGCCAGCAGCCCGCAAGGGACTTCCAGGCTCTATGGCTACACCTTC.

The chain joins TRBV19 to TRBJ1-6; no definite D call. CDR1 is LNHDA, CDR2 SQIVND, per germline (reference sequence). This CDR3 has 14 amino acids. Between the trimmed V and J ends, which lost 2 bases and 6 bases, there was a span of 8 bases. The CDR3 DNA reads as TGTGCCAGTAGTATACGGGGAGGTAATTCACCCCTCCACTTT. It is translated as CASSIRGGNSPLHF. Using reference TRBV19 and TRBJ1-6 for the parts outside the CDR3, the full variable domain is DGGITQSPKYLFRKEGQNVTLSCEQNLNHDAMYWYRQDPGQGLRLIYYSQIVNDFQKGDIAEGYSVSREKKESFPLTVTSAQKNPTAFYLCASSIRGGNSPLHFGNGTRLTVT.

The V and J genes are TRBV5-1 and TRBJ2-1, with 8 bases identical to TRBD2. Germline V gene sequence: CDR1 SGHRS, CDR2 YFSETQ. V was pared by 1 base and J by 0 bases, with 12 bases of the junction left unmatched. The CDR3 has 19 amino acids. The CDR3 sequence: CASSLSPTRSGASYNEQFF. The CDR3 region has the DNA TGCGCCAGCAGCTTGTCGCCTACTCGTAGCGGGGCCTCCTACAATGAGCAGTTCTTC.

This clone was found once. Written as DNA, the CDR3 is TGTGCCAGTAGATTCGGGACTAGCGGGGGGGAGTTACGAAGCACCGGGGAGCTGTTTTTT. The encoded protein is CASRFGTSGGELRSTGELFF. The V gene is TRBV19, the J gene TRBJ2-2; TRBD2 aligns across 16 bases. The V and J ends lost 6 bases and 4 bases, in that order; junction bases with no gene match: 14. The CDR3 spans 20 residues. Per germline, CDR1 LNHDA and CDR2 SQIVND (reference sequence).

J is TRBJ1-1 and V is TRBV11-2; 8 positions agree with TRBD1. V was pared by 3 bases and J by 1 base, with 4 bases of the junction left unmatched. CDR3 length: 15 amino acids. Germline CDR1 SGHAT, CDR2 FQNNGV. The CDR3 sequence is CASSLNTGGNTEAFF. The CDR3 DNA is TGTGCCAGCAGCTTGAATACAGGGGGGAACACTGAAGCTTTCTTT.

The chain joins TRBV6-6 to TRBJ2-7, with TRBD2 identical over 7 bases. The junction had 12 bases not matched to a gene; V was cut back by 9 bases and J by 1 base. CDR1 MNHNY and CDR2 SVGAGI come from the germline V gene (reference sequence). The CDR3 runs to 15 residues. The CDR3: CASDAAGEESYEQYF. In DNA form, the CDR3 reads TGTGCCAGTGACGCGGCGGGGGAGGAATCCTACGAGCAGTACTTC.

The chain employs TRBV6-5 and TRBJ1-1; TRBD1 might be the D (5 bases). Germline assignment: CDR1 MNHEY and CDR2 SVGAGI. The CDR3 covers 14 residues. CDR3 DNA sequence: TGTGCACACGGGGCGTCGGCGATTAGGACTGAAGCTTTCTTT. Its translation: CAHGASAIRTEAFF.

This chain's CDR3 is CASSLDRDNEQYF. For the CDR3, the DNA is TGTGCCAGCAGCTTGGACAGGGACAACGAGCAGTACTTC. The chain has TRBV13 and TRBJ2-7; 8 bases line up with TRBD1. Per the germline V gene, CDR1 is PRHDT and CDR2 is FYEKMQ (reference sequence). The ends lost 3 bases at V and 5 bases at J; junction bases unmatched: 3. This CDR3 region has 13 residues.